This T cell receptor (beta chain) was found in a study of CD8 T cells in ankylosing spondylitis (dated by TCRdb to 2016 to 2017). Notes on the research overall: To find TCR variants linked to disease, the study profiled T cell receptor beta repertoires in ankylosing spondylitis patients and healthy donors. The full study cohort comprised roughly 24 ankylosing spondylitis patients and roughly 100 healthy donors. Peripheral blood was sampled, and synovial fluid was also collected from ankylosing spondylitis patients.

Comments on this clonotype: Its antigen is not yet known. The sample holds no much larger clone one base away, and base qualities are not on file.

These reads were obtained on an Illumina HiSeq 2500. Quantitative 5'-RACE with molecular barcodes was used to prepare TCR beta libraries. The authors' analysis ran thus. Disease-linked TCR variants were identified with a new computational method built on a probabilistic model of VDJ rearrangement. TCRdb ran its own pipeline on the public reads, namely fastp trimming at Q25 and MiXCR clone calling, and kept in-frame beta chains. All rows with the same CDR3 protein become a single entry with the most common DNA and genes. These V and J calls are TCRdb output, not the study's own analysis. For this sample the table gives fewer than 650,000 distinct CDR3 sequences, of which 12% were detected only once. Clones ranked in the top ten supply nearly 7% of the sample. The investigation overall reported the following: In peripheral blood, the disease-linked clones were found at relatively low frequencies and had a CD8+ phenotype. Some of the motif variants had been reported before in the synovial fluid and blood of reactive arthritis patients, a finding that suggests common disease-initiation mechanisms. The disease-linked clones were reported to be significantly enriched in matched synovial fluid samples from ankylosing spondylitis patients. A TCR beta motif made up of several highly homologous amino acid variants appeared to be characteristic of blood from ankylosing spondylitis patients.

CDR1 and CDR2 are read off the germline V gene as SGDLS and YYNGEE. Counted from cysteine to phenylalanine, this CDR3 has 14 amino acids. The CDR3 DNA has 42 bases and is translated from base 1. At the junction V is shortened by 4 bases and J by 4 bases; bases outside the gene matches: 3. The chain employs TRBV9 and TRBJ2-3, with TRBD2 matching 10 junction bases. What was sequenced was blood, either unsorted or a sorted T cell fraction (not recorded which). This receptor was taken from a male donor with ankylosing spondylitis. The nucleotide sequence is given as TGTGCCAGCAGCATTGGACTAGCGGCAGATACGCAGTATTTT. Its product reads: CASSIGLAADTQYF.